These 21 T cell receptor beta chains share one sample of origin, sequenced in a study of blood T cell repertoires in COVID-19. Only in-frame clones appear in the TCRdb table, and some are missing; sequencing was by immunoSEQ multiplex PCR. Among roughly 400,000 clones listed, approximately 88% were seen once. Sequencing was performed on PBMCs or T cells enriched from blood (not recorded which). The source of these receptors is a woman between 40 and 55 years old with acute COVID-19.

This clone was seen just once. The V gene is TRBV6-5, the J gene TRBJ1-4; D may be TRBD1 (6 bases). The germline V and J ends were trimmed by 7 bases and 8 bases, with 14 bases remaining between them. The CDR3 is 13 amino acids. CDR1 MNHEY and CDR2 SVGAGI come from the germline V gene. The CDR3 loop is CASNKGGREKLFF. The DNA for the CDR3 is TGTGCCAGCAACAAGGGGGGGCGAGAAAAACTGTTTTTT.

V is TRBV15 and J is TRBJ2-1; 12 bases are a match to TRBD2. The length of the CDR3 is 16 residues. The germline V gene encodes CDR1 LNHNV and CDR2 YYDKDF (reference sequence). J gave up 6 bases and V 3 bases, and 6 bases lay outside the gene matches. CDR3 sequence (DNA): TGTGCCACCAGCAGGCCGACTAGCGGGGGTTCCAATGAGCAGTTCTTC. It encodes CATSRPTSGGSNEQFF.

The rearrangement links TRBV5-6 to TRBJ1-4, with D possibly being TRBD1 (6 bases). Germline assignment: CDR1 SGHDT and CDR2 YYEEEE. Trimming removed 4 bases at V and 5 bases at J, with 15 bases between. The CDR3 is 15 residues long. In DNA, the CDR3 is TGTGCCAGCAGCACAAGGACAGTCATCAATGAAAAACTGTTTTTT. This codes for CASSTRTVINEKLFF.

This chain joins TRBV2 and TRBJ1-5, with 9 bases lining up with TRBD1. Germline assignment: CDR1 SNHLY and CDR2 FYNNEI. There are 16 residues in the CDR3. V dropped 4 bases and J dropped 5; count of bases not matched to a gene: 9. This CDR3 reads CASSGGTGKRDQPQHF. The CDR3 DNA sequence: TGTGCCAGCAGTGGAGGGACAGGGAAAAGAGATCAGCCCCAGCATTTT.

The chain uses TRBV19 and TRBJ2-7, with TRBD1 matching over 9 bases. Germline V gives CDR1 LNHDA, CDR2 SQIVND (reference sequence). The J segment lost 4 bases and the V segment lost 6 bases, leaving 10 bases of the junction unmatched. This CDR3 region has 15 residues. CDR3: CASSNQQGAGYEQYF. The CDR3, as DNA: TGTGCCAGTAGCAATCAACAGGGGGCGGGTTACGAGCAGTACTTC.

The chain couples TRBV6-5 to TRBJ1-4; TRBD1 might be the D (5 bases). The CDR3 loop spans 15 amino acids. The V gene lost 5 bases and the J gene lost 8 bases, with 18 bases spanning the gap. The germline V gene encodes CDR1 MNHEY and CDR2 SVGAGI. For the CDR3, the DNA is TGTGCCAGCAGTAAACAATCCGCACGGGGGGAAAAACTGTTTTTT. Amino acid sequence: CASSKQSARGEKLFF.

The chain joins TRBV7-9 to TRBJ1-1, with TRBD1 matching 8 bases. Germline values: CDR1 SEHNR, CDR2 FQNEAQ (reference sequence). The CDR3 is 14 residues long. J lost 6 bases, V lost 5 bases, and 8 bases had no gene match. The CDR3 DNA reads as TGTGCCAGCAGCCAGACAGGGGAGGAGGCTGAAGCTTTCTTT. As protein: CASSQTGEEAEAFF.

This sequence joins TRBV6-2 or TRBV6-3 and TRBJ1-1, with 8 bases identical to TRBD1. The germline V gene encodes CDR1 MNHEY and CDR2 SVGEGT. The CDR3 loop spans 16 amino acids. V lost 2 bases to trimming and J lost 3 bases; unmatched junction nucleotides: 8. This CDR3 reads CASSYGTGGVDTEAFF. CDR3 in DNA: TGTGCCAGCAGTTACGGAACAGGGGGGGTGGACACTGAAGCTTTCTTT.

This clone showed up just a few times. Other DNA sequences in this specimen translate into the identical CDR3. This chain links TRBV14 with TRBJ1-1; 9 bases fit TRBD1. The CDR3 spans 14 residues. Trimming at V came to 3 bases and at J to 5 bases, leaving 4 bases not matched to a gene. The germline V gene has CDR1 SGHDN and CDR2 FVKESK. The CDR3 loop reads CASSQGQGWTEAFF. CDR3 nucleotides: TGTGCCAGCAGCCAGGGACAGGGATGGACTGAAGCTTTCTTT.

In DNA, the CDR3 is TGTGCCAGCAGCCAAGACCAGGGTCCGTCCCAGCATTTT. Translating gives CASSQDQGPSQHF. The V call is TRBV12-1, the J call TRBJ1-5; TRBD1, the D gene given by the table, was not confirmed from the DNA. TRBV12-1 has pseudogene status. The CDR3 sequence is 13 residues long.

This chain joins TRBV5-1 and TRBJ2-5; a possible D gene is TRBD1 (6 bases). This CDR3 region has 15 residues. V was pared by 0 bases and J by 0 bases, with 9 bases between. The germline CDR1 and CDR2 sequences are SGHRS and YFSETQ. The CDR3 sequence is CASSLGRGNQETQYF. In nucleotides, the CDR3 is TGCGCCAGCAGCTTGGGCAGGGGAAACCAAGAGACCCAGTACTTC. Drawing the rest from reference TRBV5-1 and TRBJ2-5, the complete variable domain is KAGVTQTPRYLIKTRGQQVTLSCSPISGHRSVSWYQQTPGQGLQFLFEYFSETQRNKGNFPGRFSGRQFSNSRSEMNVSTLELGDSALYLCASSLGRGNQETQYFGPGTRLLVL.

The V call is TRBV2, the J call TRBJ1-4; D remains ambiguous. CDR1 and CDR2 (germline): SNHLY, FYNNEI. The CDR3 has 13 residues. The V end lost 4 bases, the J end lost 7 bases, and 10 bases lay between the germline ends. CDR3 sequence reads: CASSGSIGEKLFF. CDR3 nucleotides: TGTGCCAGCAGTGGGAGTATCGGTGAAAAACTGTTTTTT.

The V gene is TRBV11-2, the J gene TRBJ1-4, with D possibly being TRBD1 (5 bases). V lost 1 base and J lost 5, with 8 bases in between. There are 14 residues in the CDR3. Germline lookup yields CDR1 SGHAT and CDR2 FQNNGV. Written as DNA, the CDR3 is TGTGCCAGCAGCTTAGGACAGCTGAATGAAAAACTGTTTTTT. Its protein is CASSLGQLNEKLFF.

V and J are TRBV30 and TRBJ2-7, with 8 nucleotides matching TRBD1. Germline CDR1 is GTSNPN and CDR2 is SVGIG (reference sequence). Trimming removed 3 bases from V and 6 bases from J; junction bases left unmatched: 10. The CDR3 covers 14 residues. The CDR3 DNA follows: TGTGCCTGGAGGGGGACCGGACAGGGTTTCGAGCAGTACTTC. This gives the protein CAWRGTGQGFEQYF.

This chain joins TRBV10-3 and TRBJ1-5, with 7 bases aligning to TRBD1. The junction had 2 bases not matched to a gene; V was cut back by 6 bases and J by 0 bases. CDR1 is ENHRY and CDR2 is SYGVKD in the germline V gene. The CDR3 totals 14 residues. The CDR3 here is CAISGDSSNQPQHF. The CDR3 nucleotides are TGTGCCATCAGCGGGGACAGTAGCAATCAGCCCCAGCATTTT.

This clone has only one observation. V usage is TRBV19 and J usage is TRBJ1-2; 7 bases are shared with TRBD1. V was pared by 7 bases and J by 5 bases, with 16 bases of the junction left unmatched. The CDR3 is 16 residues long. Per the germline V gene, CDR1 is LNHDA and CDR2 is SQIVND (reference sequence). As DNA, the CDR3 is TGTGCCAGTAAATCTCCCTGGCACAGGGGTTTGTATGGCTACACCTTC. Translated, it gives CASKSPWHRGLYGYTF.

The chain couples TRBV5-1 to TRBJ1-1; the match to TRBD1 covers 10 bases. This CDR3 is 14 amino acids long. CDR1 SGHRS and CDR2 YFSETQ come from the germline V gene. After removal of 4 bases from V and 6 bases from J, the junction contained 6 bases not matched to a gene. The CDR3: CASSPGQGYSEAFF. In nucleotides, the CDR3 is TGCGCCAGCAGCCCGGGACAGGGGTATTCTGAAGCTTTCTTT.

This chain connects TRBV18 to TRBJ1-2, with D possibly TRBD1 on 5 matching bases. The CDR3 totals 15 residues. V was trimmed by 3 bases and J by 1 base, leaving 12 bases between them. The germline V gene encodes CDR1 KGHSH and CDR2 LQKENI. The CDR3 spells CASSPVEQVNYGYTF. The CDR3 nucleotides read TGTGCCAGCTCACCCGTAGAACAGGTTAACTATGGCTACACCTTC.

This clone has only one observation. V gene TRBV7-8 combines with J gene TRBJ2-6, with D perhaps matching TRBD1 (7 bases). V lost 6 bases and J 0 bases, leaving 12 bases between the germline ends. This CDR3 has 16 amino acids. From germline, CDR1 is SGHVS and CDR2 FQNEAQ. The CDR3 nucleotides are TGTGCCAGCAGGCGGGACAGTTTCTCTGGGGCCAACGTCCTGACTTTC. This gives the protein CASRRDSFSGANVLTF.

The chain is built from TRBV9 and TRBJ2-3; 9 nucleotides align to TRBD2. CDR1 and CDR2 (germline): SGDLS, YYNGEE. The CDR3 has 17 residues. The V and J ends lost 0 bases and 0 bases, in that order; junction bases with no gene match: 5. CDR3 in DNA: TGTGCCAGCAGCGTAGTCGGCGGGGGGGCTAGCACAGATACGCAGTATTTT. This codes for CASSVVGGGASTDTQYF.

This clone showed up many times. The chain couples TRBV5-6 to TRBJ2-3; D ambiguous. This CDR3 spans 13 amino acids. Germline CDR1 SGHDT, CDR2 YYEEEE. V was trimmed by 1 base and J by 5 bases, leaving 8 bases between them. The CDR3 protein is CASSLNERDTQYF. The CDR3 DNA reads as TGTGCCAGCAGCTTGAACGAGCGAGATACGCAGTATTTT. Using reference TRBV5-6 and TRBJ2-3 for the parts outside the CDR3, the full variable domain is DAGVTQSPTHLIKTRGQQVTLRCSPKSGHDTVSWYQQALGQGPQFIFQYYEEEERQRGNFPDRFSGHQFPNYSSELNVNALLLGDSALYLCASSLNERDTQYFGPGTRLTVL.